The present entry profiles one T cell receptor beta chain with its context. The antigen remains unidentified. From germline, CDR1 is SNHLY and CDR2 FYNNEI. The CDR3 totals 16 residues. V lost 0 bases, J lost 0 bases, and 3 bases stayed unmatched. The entry originates in a study of cytomegalovirus exposure and HLA in healthy donors. Overall study results and limits: Earlier results showed most TCR beta V segments being productive about 87% or about 30% of the time.

Primers for the PCR totalled 60 Vbeta and 13 Jbeta. TCRdb's table, derived via immunoSEQ multiplex PCR, lists solely in-frame clones and lacks some. The data hold around 300,000 clones, with around 90% observed a single time. Sequenced sample: PBMCs. This chain joins TRBV2 and TRBJ1-2, with 8 nucleotides matching TRBD1. The clonotype was recovered from a woman aged 18-29 years in good health and CMV-seronegative. CDR3 DNA sequence: TGTGCCAGCAGTGAAGCGGGACAGGAACCTAACTATGGCTACACCTTC. Its protein product is CASSEAGQEPNYGYTF.